The following is a TCR beta chain sequence with its context. The data belong to a study of cytomegalovirus exposure and HLA in healthy donors. With 6 bases removed from V and 0 bases from J, the gap between germline ends came to 15 bases. The CDR3 is made up of 17 amino acids. Germline CDR1 reads MNHEY; CDR2 reads SMNVEV (reference sequence). The PCR used 60 Vbeta and 13 Jbeta primers. Method: immunoSEQ multiplex PCR; TCRdb's copy keeps in-frame clones and lacks some. The sample holds approximately 150,000 clones, more than 65% seen once. The source material was PBMCs. The gene calls are TRBV27 and TRBJ2-6, with D maybe TRBD1 (5 bases). The TCR comes from a man between 50 and 59 years old in good health and CMV-seropositive. The CDR3 region is CASRTYQGSSGANVLTF. The CDR3 nucleotides read TGTGCCAGCAGAACGTATCAGGGTTCCTCTGGGGCCAACGTCCTGACTTTC.